One sample yielded the 7 T cell receptor beta chains listed below, sequenced in a study of blood T cell repertoires in COVID-19. Here immunoSEQ multiplex PCR was the method, and the copy in TCRdb shows in-frame clones only, minus some. Of about 70,000 clones in the sample, around 83% are singletons; the top ten hold approximately 4.6%. Sequenced: peripheral blood. Receptor source: a man of 80 years or more with acute or convalescent COVID-19.

The chain carries TRBV4-1 and TRBJ2-7, with D unclear. V lost 0 bases, J lost 4 bases, and 16 bases lay in between. CDR3 length: 16 amino acids. Germline V gene data show CDR1 as MGHRA and CDR2 as YSYEKL. The CDR3 DNA sequence: TGCGCCAGCAGCCAAGATAGGCGGCCCGAGGTGTACGAGCAGTACTTC. Protein product: CASSQDRRPEVYEQYF.

The chain uses TRBV12-3 or TRBV12-4 and TRBJ2-7, with TRBD1 as a possible D gene (6 bases). V shed 7 bases and J shed 3 bases, with 13 bases lying between them. CDR3 length: 13 residues. As DNA, the CDR3 is TGTGCCAGCACCTTGGTAGGGGGCTACGAGCAGTACTTC. Translation: CASTLVGGYEQYF.

Concerning this clone itself: The same CDR3 also results from other DNA sequences found in this sample. The genes are TRBV7-2 and TRBJ2-7; 10 bases are shared with TRBD1. In germline, CDR1 is SGHTA, CDR2 FQGNSA. V lost 5 bases, J lost 2 bases, and 3 bases stayed unmatched. This CDR3 comprises 14 residues. DNA of the CDR3: TGTGCCAGCAGCCTAGGGACAGGGGCCTACGAGCAGTACTTC. This encodes CASSLGTGAYEQYF.

V and J are TRBV7-2 and TRBJ2-3; D perhaps matches TRBD1 (6 bases). Germline CDR1 SGHTA, CDR2 FQGNSA. Trimming took 5 bases from V and 6 from J, leaving 12 bases between them. This CDR3 region has 13 residues. The CDR3, as DNA: TGTGCCAGCAGCCCCTCAGGGGAGGATACGCAGTATTTT. This codes for CASSPSGEDTQYF.

The V and J genes are TRBV9 and TRBJ2-5; TRBD2 agrees at 9 bases. The CDR3 length is 15 residues. V shed 0 bases and J 7 bases; nucleotides not matched to a gene: 7. Germline V gene lookup returns CDR1 SGDLS and CDR2 YYNGEE. DNA for the CDR3: TGTGCCAGCAGCGTAGTTGGCGGGGGGGAAGTGACCCAGTACTTC. Protein product: CASSVVGGGEVTQYF.

V usage is TRBV7-2 and J usage is TRBJ1-4, with D tentatively TRBD1 (6 bases). CDR3 size: 14 residues. Germline V gives CDR1 SGHTA, CDR2 FQGNSA. The ends were cut back, 8 bases at V and 6 bases at J, with 16 bases in the middle. CDR3 DNA sequence: TGTGCCAGCTCCACCAGGGGCGGAGATGAAAAACTGTTTTTT. Protein product: CASSTRGGDEKLFF.

This clone was detected once. This rearrangement joins TRBV4-1 to TRBJ2-5; TRBD2 aligns across 11 bases. Germline CDR1 MGHRA, CDR2 YSYEKL. J was trimmed by 1 base and V by 4 bases; bases with no gene match: 5. The CDR3 has 16 residues. CDR3 nucleotide sequence: TGCGCCAGCAGCCCATTGACTAGCGGGGCCCAAGAGACCCAGTACTTC. Amino acids: CASSPLTSGAQETQYF.